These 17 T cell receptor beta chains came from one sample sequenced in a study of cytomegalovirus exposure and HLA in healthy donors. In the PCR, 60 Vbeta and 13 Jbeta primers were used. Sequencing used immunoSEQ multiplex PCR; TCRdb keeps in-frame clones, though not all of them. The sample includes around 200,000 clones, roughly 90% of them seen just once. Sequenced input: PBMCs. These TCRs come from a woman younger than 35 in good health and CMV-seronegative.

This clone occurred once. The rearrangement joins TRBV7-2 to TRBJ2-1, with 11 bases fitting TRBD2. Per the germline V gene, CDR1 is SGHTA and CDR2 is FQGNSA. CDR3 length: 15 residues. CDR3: CAEGEPTSGRYEQFF. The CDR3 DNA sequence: TGTGCGGAGGGGGAGCCTACTAGCGGGAGATATGAGCAGTTCTTC.

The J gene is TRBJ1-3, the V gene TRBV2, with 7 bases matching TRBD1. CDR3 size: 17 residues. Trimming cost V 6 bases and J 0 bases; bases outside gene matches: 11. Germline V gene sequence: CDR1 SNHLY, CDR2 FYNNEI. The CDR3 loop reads CASRSGTALFSGNTIYF. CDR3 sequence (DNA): TGTGCCAGCAGATCCGGGACAGCTTTATTCTCTGGAAACACCATATATTTT.

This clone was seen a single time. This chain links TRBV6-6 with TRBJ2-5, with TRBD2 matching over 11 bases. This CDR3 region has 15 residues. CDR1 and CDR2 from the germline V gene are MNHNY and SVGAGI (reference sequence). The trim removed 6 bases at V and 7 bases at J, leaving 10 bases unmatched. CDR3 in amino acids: CASSNPVLAGGTQYF. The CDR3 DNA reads TGTGCCAGCAGCAACCCCGTTCTAGCGGGAGGGACCCAGTACTTC.

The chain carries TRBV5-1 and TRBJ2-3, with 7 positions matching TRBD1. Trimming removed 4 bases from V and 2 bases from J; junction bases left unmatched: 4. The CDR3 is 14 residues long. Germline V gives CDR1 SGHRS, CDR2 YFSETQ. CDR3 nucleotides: TGCGCCAGCAGCCTGGGACAGCACACAGATACGCAGTATTTT. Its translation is CASSLGQHTDTQYF. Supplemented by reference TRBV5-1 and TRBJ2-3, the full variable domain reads KAGVTQTPRYLIKTRGQQVTLSCSPISGHRSVSWYQQTPGQGLQFLFEYFSETQRNKGNFPGRFSGRQFSNSRSEMNVSTLELGDSALYLCASSLGQHTDTQYFGPGTRLTVL.

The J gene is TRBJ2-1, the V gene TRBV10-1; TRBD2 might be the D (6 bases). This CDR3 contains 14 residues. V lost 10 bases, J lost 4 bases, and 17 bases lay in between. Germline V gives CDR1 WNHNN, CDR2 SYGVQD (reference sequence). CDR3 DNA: TGCGCCACCCGGCCGGGAGCTGGATACAATGAGCAGTTCTTC. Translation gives CATRPGAGYNEQFF.

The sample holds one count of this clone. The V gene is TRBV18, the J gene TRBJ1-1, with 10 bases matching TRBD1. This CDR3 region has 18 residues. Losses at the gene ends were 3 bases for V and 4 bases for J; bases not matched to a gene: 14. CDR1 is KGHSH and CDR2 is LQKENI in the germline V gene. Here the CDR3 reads CASSPGGTGEFPSTEAFF. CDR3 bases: TGTGCCAGCTCACCTGGCGGGACAGGGGAGTTCCCCAGCACTGAAGCTTTCTTT. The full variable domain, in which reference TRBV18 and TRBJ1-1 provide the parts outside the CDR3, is NAGVMQNPRHLVRRRGQEARLRCSPMKGHSHVYWYRQLPEEGLKFMVYLQKENIIDESGMPKERFSAEFPKEGPSILRIQQVVRGDSAAYFCASSPGGTGEFPSTEAFFGQGTRLTVV.

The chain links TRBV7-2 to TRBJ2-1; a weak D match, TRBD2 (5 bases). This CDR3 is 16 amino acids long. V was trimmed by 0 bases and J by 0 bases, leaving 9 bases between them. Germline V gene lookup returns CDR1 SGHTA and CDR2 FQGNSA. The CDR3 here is CASSLASSGSYNEQFF. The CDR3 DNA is TGTGCCAGCAGCTTAGCCTCCAGCGGCTCCTACAATGAGCAGTTCTTC.

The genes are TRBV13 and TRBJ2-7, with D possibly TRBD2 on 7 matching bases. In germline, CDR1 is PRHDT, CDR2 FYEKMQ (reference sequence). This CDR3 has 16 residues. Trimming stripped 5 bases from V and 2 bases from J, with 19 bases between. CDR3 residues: CASSRVGWGGPYEQYF. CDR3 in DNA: TGTGCCAGCAGCCGGGTCGGATGGGGGGGGCCCTACGAGCAGTACTTC.

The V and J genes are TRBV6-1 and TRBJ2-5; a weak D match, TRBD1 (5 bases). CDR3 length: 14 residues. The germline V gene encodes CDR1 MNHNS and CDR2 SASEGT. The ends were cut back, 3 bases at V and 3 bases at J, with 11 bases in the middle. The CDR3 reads CASSDLGEEETQYF. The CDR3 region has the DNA TGTGCCAGCAGTGATTTAGGGGAAGAAGAGACCCAGTACTTC.

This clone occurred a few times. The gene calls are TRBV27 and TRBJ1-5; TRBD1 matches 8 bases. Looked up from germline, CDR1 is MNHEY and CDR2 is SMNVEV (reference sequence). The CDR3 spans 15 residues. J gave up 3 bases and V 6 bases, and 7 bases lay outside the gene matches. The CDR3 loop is CASSWTGSFNQPQHF. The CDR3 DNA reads TGTGCCAGCAGCTGGACAGGGAGCTTCAATCAGCCCCAGCATTTT.

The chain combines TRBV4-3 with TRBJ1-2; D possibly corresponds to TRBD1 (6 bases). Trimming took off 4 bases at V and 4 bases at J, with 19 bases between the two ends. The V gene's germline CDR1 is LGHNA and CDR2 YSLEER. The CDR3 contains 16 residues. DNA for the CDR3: TGCGCCAGCAGCCCCCGGACAGAACTTAAGGGCTATGGCTACACCTTC. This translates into CASSPRTELKGYGYTF.

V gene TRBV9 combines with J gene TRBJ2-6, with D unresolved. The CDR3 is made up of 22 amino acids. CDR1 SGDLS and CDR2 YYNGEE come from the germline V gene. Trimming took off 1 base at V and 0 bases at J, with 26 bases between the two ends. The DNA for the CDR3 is TGTGCCAGCAGCGTAACTGCCAAAGACGGAGCGATACCTGGCTCTGGGGCCAACGTCCTGACTTTC. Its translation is CASSVTAKDGAIPGSGANVLTF.

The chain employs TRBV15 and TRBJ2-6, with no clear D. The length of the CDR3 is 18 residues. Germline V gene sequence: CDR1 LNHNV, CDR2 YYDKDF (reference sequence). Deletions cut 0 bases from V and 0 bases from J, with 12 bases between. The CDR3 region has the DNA TGTGCCACCAGCAGAGAGGTTCCCAGAATCTCTGGGGCCAACGTCCTGACTTTC. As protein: CATSREVPRISGANVLTF.

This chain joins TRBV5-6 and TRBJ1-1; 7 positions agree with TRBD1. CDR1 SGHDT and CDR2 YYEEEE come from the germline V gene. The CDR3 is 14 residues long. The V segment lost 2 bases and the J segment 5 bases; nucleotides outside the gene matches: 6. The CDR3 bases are TGTGCCAGCAGCTTACCGAACAGGGGAACTGAAGCTTTCTTT. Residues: CASSLPNRGTEAFF.

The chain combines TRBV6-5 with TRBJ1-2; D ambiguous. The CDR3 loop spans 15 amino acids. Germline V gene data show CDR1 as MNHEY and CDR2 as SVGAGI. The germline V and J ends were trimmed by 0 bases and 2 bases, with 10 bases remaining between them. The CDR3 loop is CASSYSRTGNYGYTF. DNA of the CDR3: TGTGCCAGCAGTTACTCGAGGACTGGGAACTATGGCTACACCTTC.

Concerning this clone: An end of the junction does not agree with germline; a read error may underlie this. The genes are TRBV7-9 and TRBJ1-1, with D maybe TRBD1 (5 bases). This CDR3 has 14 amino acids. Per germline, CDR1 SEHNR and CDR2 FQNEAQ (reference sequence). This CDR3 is CASSLASGMGGPFF. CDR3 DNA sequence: TGTGCCAGCAGCTTAGCCTCAGGGATGGGTGGGCCATTTTTT.

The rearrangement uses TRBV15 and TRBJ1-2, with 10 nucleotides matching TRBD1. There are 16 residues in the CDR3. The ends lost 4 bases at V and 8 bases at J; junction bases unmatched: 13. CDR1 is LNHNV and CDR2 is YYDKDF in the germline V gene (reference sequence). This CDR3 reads CATSTLTGTGDGGYTF. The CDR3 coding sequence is TGTGCCACCAGCACGTTAACCGGGACAGGGGACGGGGGCTACACCTTC.